Listed here is a single TCR beta chain. The data derive from a study of blood T cell repertoires in COVID-19. Germline V gene sequence: CDR1 MNHEY, CDR2 SVGAGI. CDR3 length: 15 amino acids. Trimming removed 7 bases from V and 6 bases from J; junction bases left unmatched: 11. Generated by immunoSEQ multiplex PCR, the TCRdb table keeps only in-frame clones and is missing some. The sample shows roughly 140,000 clones, around 86% of them seen only once. Sequenced sample: PBMCs or T cells enriched from blood (not recorded which). The receptor was isolated from a man between 60 and 75 years old who had recovered from COVID-19. The rearrangement uses TRBV6-5 and TRBJ2-1, with 8 bases that match TRBD2. The CDR3 DNA sequence: TGTGCCAGCACCGAAACGGGACTAGTGAGCAATGAGCAGTTCTTC. Translating gives CASTETGLVSNEQFF.